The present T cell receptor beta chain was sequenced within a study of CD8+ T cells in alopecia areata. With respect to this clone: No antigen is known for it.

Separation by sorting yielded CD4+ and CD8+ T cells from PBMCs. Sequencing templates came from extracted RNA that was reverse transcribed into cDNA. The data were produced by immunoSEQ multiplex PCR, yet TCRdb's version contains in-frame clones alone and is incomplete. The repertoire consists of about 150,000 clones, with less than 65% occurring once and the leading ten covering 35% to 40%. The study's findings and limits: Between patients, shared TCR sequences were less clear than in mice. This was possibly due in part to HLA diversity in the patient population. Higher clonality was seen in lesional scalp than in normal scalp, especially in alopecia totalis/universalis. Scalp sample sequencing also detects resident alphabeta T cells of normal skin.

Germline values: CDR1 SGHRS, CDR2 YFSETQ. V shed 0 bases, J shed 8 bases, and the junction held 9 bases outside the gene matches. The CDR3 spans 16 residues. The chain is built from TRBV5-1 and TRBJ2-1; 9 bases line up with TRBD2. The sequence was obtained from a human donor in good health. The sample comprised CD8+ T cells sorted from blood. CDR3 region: CASSLELAGTPDEQFF. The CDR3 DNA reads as TGCGCCAGCAGCTTGGAGCTAGCGGGGACTCCAGATGAGCAGTTCTTC.